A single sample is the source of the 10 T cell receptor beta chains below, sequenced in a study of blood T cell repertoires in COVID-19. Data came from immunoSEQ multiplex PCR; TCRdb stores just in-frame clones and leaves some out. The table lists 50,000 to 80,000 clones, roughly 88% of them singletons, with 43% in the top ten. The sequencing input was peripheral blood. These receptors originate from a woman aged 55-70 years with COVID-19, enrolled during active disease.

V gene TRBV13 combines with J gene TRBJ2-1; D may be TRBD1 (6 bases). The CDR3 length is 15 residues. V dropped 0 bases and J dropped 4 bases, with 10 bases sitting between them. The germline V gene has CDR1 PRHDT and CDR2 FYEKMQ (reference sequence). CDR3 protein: CASSLGGQGYNEQFF. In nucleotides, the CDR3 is TGTGCCAGCAGCTTAGGCGGTCAGGGGTACAATGAGCAGTTCTTC.

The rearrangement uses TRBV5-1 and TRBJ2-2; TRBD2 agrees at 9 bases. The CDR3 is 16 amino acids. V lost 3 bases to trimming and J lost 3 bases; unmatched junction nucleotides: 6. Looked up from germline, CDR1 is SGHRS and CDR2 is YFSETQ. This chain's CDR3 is CASSSLAGEYTGELFF. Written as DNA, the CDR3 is TGCGCCAGCAGCTCCTTAGCGGGAGAGTACACCGGGGAGCTGTTTTTT. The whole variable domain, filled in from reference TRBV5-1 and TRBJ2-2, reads KAGVTQTPRYLIKTRGQQVTLSCSPISGHRSVSWYQQTPGQGLQFLFEYFSETQRNKGNFPGRFSGRQFSNSRSEMNVSTLELGDSALYLCASSSLAGEYTGELFFGEGSRLTVL.

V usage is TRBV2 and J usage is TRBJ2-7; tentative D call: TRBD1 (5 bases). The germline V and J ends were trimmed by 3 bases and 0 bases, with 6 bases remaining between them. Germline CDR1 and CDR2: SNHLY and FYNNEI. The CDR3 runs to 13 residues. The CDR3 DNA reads TGTGCCAGCAGTGAGCAGGGCTCCTACGAGCAGTACTTC. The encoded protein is CASSEQGSYEQYF.

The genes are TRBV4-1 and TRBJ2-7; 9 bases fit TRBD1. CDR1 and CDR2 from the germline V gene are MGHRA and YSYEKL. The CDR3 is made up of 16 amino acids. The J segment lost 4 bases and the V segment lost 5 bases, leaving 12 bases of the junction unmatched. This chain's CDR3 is CASSIIHGTGSYEQYF. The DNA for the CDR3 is TGCGCCAGCAGCATAATCCACGGGACAGGGTCGTACGAGCAGTACTTC.

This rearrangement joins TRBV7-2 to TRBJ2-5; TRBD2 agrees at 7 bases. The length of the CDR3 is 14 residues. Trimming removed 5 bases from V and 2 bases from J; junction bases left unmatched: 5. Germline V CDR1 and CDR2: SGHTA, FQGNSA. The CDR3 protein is CASSVTSVQETQYF. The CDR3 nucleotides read TGTGCCAGCAGCGTCACTAGCGTTCAAGAGACCCAGTACTTC.

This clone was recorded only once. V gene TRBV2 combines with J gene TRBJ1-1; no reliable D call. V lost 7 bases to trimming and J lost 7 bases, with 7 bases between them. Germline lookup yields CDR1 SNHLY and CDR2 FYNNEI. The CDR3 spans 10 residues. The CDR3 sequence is CASTDYEAFF. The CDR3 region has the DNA TGTGCCAGCACAGACTATGAAGCTTTCTTT.

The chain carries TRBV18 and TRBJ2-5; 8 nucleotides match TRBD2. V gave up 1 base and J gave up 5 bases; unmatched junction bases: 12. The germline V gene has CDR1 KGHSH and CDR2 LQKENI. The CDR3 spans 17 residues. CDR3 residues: CASSPRVGAGVGETQYF. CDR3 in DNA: TGTGCCAGCTCACCACGGGTCGGAGCGGGAGTAGGCGAGACCCAGTACTTC.

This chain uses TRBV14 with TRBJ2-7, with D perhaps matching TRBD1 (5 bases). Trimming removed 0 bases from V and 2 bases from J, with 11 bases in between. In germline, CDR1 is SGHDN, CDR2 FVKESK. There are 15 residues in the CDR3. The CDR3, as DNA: TGTGCCAGCAGCCAAGAGGTCGGCAGGGCCTACGAGCAGTACTTC. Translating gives CASSQEVGRAYEQYF.

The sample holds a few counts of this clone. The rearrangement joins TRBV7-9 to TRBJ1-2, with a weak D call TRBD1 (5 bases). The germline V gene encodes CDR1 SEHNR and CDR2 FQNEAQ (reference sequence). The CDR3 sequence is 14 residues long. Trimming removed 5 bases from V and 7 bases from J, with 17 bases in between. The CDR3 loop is CASSGTAGRGGYTF. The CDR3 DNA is TGTGCCAGCAGCGGGACCGCCGGGAGGGGTGGCTACACCTTC.

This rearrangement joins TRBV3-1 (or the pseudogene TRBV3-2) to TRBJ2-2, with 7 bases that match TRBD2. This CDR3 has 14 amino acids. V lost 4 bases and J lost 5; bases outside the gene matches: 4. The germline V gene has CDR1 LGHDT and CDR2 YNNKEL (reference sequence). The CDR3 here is CASSLRGETGELFF. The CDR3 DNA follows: TGTGCCAGCAGCCTCCGGGGGGAAACCGGGGAGCTGTTTTTT.